This TCR beta chain was profiled in a study of regulatory T cells in long-lasting Graves disease. V lost 6 bases, J lost 0 bases, and 13 bases lay in between. This CDR3 has 15 amino acids. Germline V gene lookup returns CDR1 LGHDT and CDR2 YNNKEL (reference sequence). Stated time point: persistent/refractory GD, antithyroid drugs over 5 years with positive TRAb. Construction of the TCR library relied on RNA isolated from PBMCs. Assembly of TCR beta libraries relied on iRepertoire HTBI primers together with Arm-PCR of CDR3 regions. Each CDR3 protein is one row after TCRdb ran MiXCR on the multiplex PCR reads. Among approximately 360,000 distinct CDR3 sequences listed, 20% to 25% were seen once.

This clonotype was sampled from a middle-aged woman with Graves disease. Sequences were derived from peripheral blood mononuclear cells (PBMCs), sampled when the disease was refractory, from a patient treated with antithyroid drugs. V gene TRBV3-1 combines with J gene TRBJ2-3; D is possibly TRBD1 (6 bases). CDR3 sequence reads: CASSVSDRSTDTQYF. In DNA, the CDR3 is TGTGCCAGCAGTGTCAGCGACAGGAGCACAGATACGCAGTATTTT.